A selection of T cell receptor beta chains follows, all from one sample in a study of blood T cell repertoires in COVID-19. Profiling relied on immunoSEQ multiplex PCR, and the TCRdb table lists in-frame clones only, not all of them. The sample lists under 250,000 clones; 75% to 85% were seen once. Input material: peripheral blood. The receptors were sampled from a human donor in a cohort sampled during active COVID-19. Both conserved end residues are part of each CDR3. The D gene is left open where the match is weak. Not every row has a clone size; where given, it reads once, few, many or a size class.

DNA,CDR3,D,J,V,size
TGTGCCAGCAGCCAGGGACAGGGGGCCTACGAGCAGTACTTC,CASSQGQGAYEQYF,TRBD1,TRBJ2-7,TRBV5-6,.
TGTGCCAGCAGTTTACCCGCTAGCGGGAACTACGAGCAGTACTTC,CASSLPASGNYEQYF,TRBD2,TRBJ2-7,TRBV28,.
TGTGCCAGCAGTGAAGATCAGGGGGGATTTCATGGCTACACCTTC,CASSEDQGGFHGYTF,TRBD1,TRBJ1-2,TRBV2,.
TGTGCCAGTAGTCGCTGGGACAGGACTAACTATGGCTACACCTTC,CASSRWDRTNYGYTF,TRBD1,TRBJ1-2,TRBV19,.
TGTGCCACCAGTGACTCCGGACCCGGGACTAGCGGGAGGCGTCACAATGAGCAGTTCTTC,CATSDSGPGTSGRRHNEQFF,TRBD2,TRBJ2-1,TRBV24-1,.
TGTGCCAGCAGTGAAACAGGGTACCAAGAGACCCAGTACTTC,CASSETGYQETQYF,.,TRBJ2-5,TRBV6-4,.
TGTGCCAGCAGTGTGACAGGAGCCTCCTACGAGCAGTACTTC,CASSVTGASYEQYF,.,TRBJ2-7,TRBV28,.
TGTGCCAGCAGTTTATCACAGTTCGCGCAGCCCCAGCATTTT,CASSLSQFAQPQHF,.,TRBJ1-5,TRBV28,.
TGTGCCAGCAGTGAACCGACAGGAGGAACCTACGAGCAGTACTTC,CASSEPTGGTYEQYF,.,TRBJ2-7,TRBV2,once
TGTGCCAGCAGTTCCCGGCAGGCCAGCAATCAGCCCCAGCATTTT,CASSSRQASNQPQHF,.,TRBJ1-5,TRBV28,.
TGTGCCACCAGCATAGCCGGGGCTGGGGCCAACGTCCTGACTTTC,CATSIAGAGANVLTF,.,TRBJ2-6,TRBV15,.
TGTGCCAGCAGCGTAGATAGCGGGTCCTACAATGAGCAGTTCTTC,CASSVDSGSYNEQFF,TRBD2,TRBJ2-1,TRBV9,.
TGTGCCAGCAGTTTAGGAGCGGGAGGTTCTGATACGCAGTATTTT,CASSLGAGGSDTQYF,TRBD2,TRBJ2-3,TRBV27,.
TGTGCCACCAGCAGAGATAGACCGGGACAGGTTGGAGAGACCCAGTACTTC,CATSRDRPGQVGETQYF,TRBD1,TRBJ2-5,TRBV15,.
TGTGCCACCAGTGATTTGCTCGGCGGGAGTAAGGGCACCGGGGAGCTGTTTTTT,CATSDLLGGSKGTGELFF,TRBD2,TRBJ2-2,TRBV24-1,.
TGTGCCAGCAGCTTTTTCACAGGGGGACAGTACGAGCAGTACTTC,CASSFFTGGQYEQYF,TRBD1,TRBJ2-7,TRBV7-2,.
TGTGCCAGCAGTTTTGACGCCGGCGGCTTCTATGGCTACACCTTC,CASSFDAGGFYGYTF,.,TRBJ1-2,TRBV28,.
TGCGCCAGCAGCGCTGGACAGGGCAATCAGCCCCAGCATTTT,CASSAGQGNQPQHF,TRBD1,TRBJ1-5,TRBV10-1,.
TGTGCCAGTAGACCACCGGGACTGGCGAACACCGGGGAGCTGTTTTTT,CASRPPGLANTGELFF,.,TRBJ2-2,TRBV19,.
TGTGCCACCAGCAGATCTCCACAGGGGGCTCAAGAGACCCAGTACTTC,CATSRSPQGAQETQYF,TRBD1,TRBJ2-5,TRBV15,.
TGTGCCTGGAGCCCAACGAGGGCAGGAAAGACCGGGGAGCTGTTTTTT,CAWSPTRAGKTGELFF,.,TRBJ2-2,TRBV30,.
TGTGCCAGCAGCCAAGGGGTAAGCGCCGGGGAGCTGTTTTTT,CASSQGVSAGELFF,.,TRBJ2-2,TRBV3-1/TRBV3-2,.
TGTGCCAGCAGTTTAGAACTAGCTGGTCGCCGGAATGAGCAGTTCTTC,CASSLELAGRRNEQFF,.,TRBJ2-1,TRBV28,.
TGCGCCAGCAGCATAACTAGCGGGAGTTGGTACGAGCAGTACTTC,CASSITSGSWYEQYF,TRBD2,TRBJ2-7,TRBV5-1,.
TGTGCCACCAGCAGAGAAGGGGTTAGCAATCAGCCCCAGCATTTT,CATSREGVSNQPQHF,.,TRBJ1-5,TRBV15,once
TGTGCCAAGTCGGCGGGGGTCTACGAGCAGTACTTC,CAKSAGVYEQYF,TRBD2,TRBJ2-7,TRBV25-1,.
TGCGCCAGCAGCCAAACGACAGAGAAAACTGAAGCTTTCTTT,CASSQTTEKTEAFF,.,TRBJ1-1,TRBV4-1,.
TGCGCCAGCAGCTTAGCGGGGGTCGGCAATGAGCAGTTCTTC,CASSLAGVGNEQFF,TRBD2,TRBJ2-1,TRBV5-1,.
TGTGCCAGCAGCCCCCCTAGGGGAGGGAAGGAGTTCTTC,CASSPPRGGKEFF,TRBD2,TRBJ2-1,TRBV5-4,many
TGTGCCATCAGTGGTATCGACAGAGCCTACGAGCAGTACTTC,CAISGIDRAYEQYF,.,TRBJ2-7,TRBV10-3,once
TGTGCCAGCACCCAACCTAGCGGGAGGGCGCGGGAGACCCAGTACTTC,CASTQPSGRARETQYF,TRBD2,TRBJ2-5,TRBV28,.
TGCGCCAGCAGCTCTAGGATTACCGATGAGCAGTTCTTC,CASSSRITDEQFF,.,TRBJ2-1,TRBV5-1,.
TGTGCCAGCAGTGAGCCGGGACTAGCGGGAGCCCCCGGGGAGCTGTTTTTT,CASSEPGLAGAPGELFF,TRBD2,TRBJ2-2,TRBV2,.
TGTGCCAGTAGTCCGGCACAGAGCTCCTACAATGAGCAGTTCTTC,CASSPAQSSYNEQFF,.,TRBJ2-1,TRBV19,.
TGCGCCAGCAGCTTGAACGCGGGAGTAAACAATGAGCAGTTCTTC,CASSLNAGVNNEQFF,TRBD2,TRBJ2-1,TRBV5-1,.
TGTGCCAGCAGCCCTAACCTGGGGGACAGGTGGGACTTAGGGAATGGCTACACCTTC,CASSPNLGDRWDLGNGYTF,TRBD1,TRBJ1-2,TRBV7-9,.
TGTGCCAGCAGCCACGGGACTAGCGGTGCCTACGAGCAGTACTTC,CASSHGTSGAYEQYF,TRBD2,TRBJ2-7,TRBV4-2,.
TGTGCCAGCAGCTTAGAGGGACAGGTTTCCAATGAGCAGTTCTTC,CASSLEGQVSNEQFF,TRBD1,TRBJ2-1,TRBV11-2,.
TGTGCCAGCCTCCCAGGGATTCTGGCGGGAGGGCGCGGTACTACGCAGTATTTT,CASLPGILAGGRGTTQYF,TRBD2,TRBJ2-3,TRBV27,.
TGTGCCAGCAGTTTATGGAGCGGGAGGGCCGCCACCGGGGAGCTGTTTTTT,CASSLWSGRAATGELFF,TRBD2,TRBJ2-2,TRBV28,once
TGTGCCAGCTCCCCCAAAGGGGTGAGCGGACTAGCGGGAGGATCTAGATCCTACGAGCAGTACTTC,CASSPKGVSGLAGGSRSYEQYF,TRBD2,TRBJ2-7,TRBV18,.
TGTGCCAGCTCGCCGGGACAGGGTTCTAGATACACCTTC,CASSPGQGSRYTF,TRBD1,TRBJ1-2,TRBV18,once
TGTGCCAGTAGGGTGGACGGACTCTATGGCTACACCTTC,CASRVDGLYGYTF,.,TRBJ1-2,TRBV19,few
TGTGCCAGCAGTTTAAGCCCCCGGTTCGATAACTATGGCTACACCTTC,CASSLSPRFDNYGYTF,.,TRBJ1-2,TRBV27,.
TGTGCCAGCAGCGCGGACAGGGTCAACACTGAAGCTTTCTTT,CASSADRVNTEAFF,TRBD1,TRBJ1-1,TRBV6-5,.
TGTGCCACCAGTGACCCCACCGTCCTAGCCGGGGGTACCGGGGAGCTGTTTTTT,CATSDPTVLAGGTGELFF,.,TRBJ2-2,TRBV24-1,few
TGTGCCTGGGTCCAACCAGGGGGCTGGGTCGGCACTGAAGCTTTCTTT,CAWVQPGGWVGTEAFF,TRBD1,TRBJ1-1,TRBV30,.
TGTGCCACCAGAGAACAGGGGGCTAGCACCGGGGAGCTGTTTTTT,CATREQGASTGELFF,TRBD1,TRBJ2-2,TRBV24-1,once
TGTGCCAGCAGGGCAGGGGGCTCCTACGAGCAGTACTTC,CASRAGGSYEQYF,TRBD1,TRBJ2-7,TRBV28,.
TGTGCCAGCAGCAAATCACGACTAGCCCAAGAGACCCAGTACTTC,CASSKSRLAQETQYF,TRBD2,TRBJ2-5,TRBV6-5,.
TGTGCCAGCTCACCGACAGGGAATGTGGCAGATACGCAGTATTTT,CASSPTGNVADTQYF,TRBD1,TRBJ2-3,TRBV18,once
TGCGCCAGCAGCCCCGAGGGGGGGCCCAGGAACATTCAGTACTTC,CASSPEGGPRNIQYF,.,TRBJ2-4,TRBV5-1,.
TGTGCCAGCAGTTCCCCGGGGAGACTGGGAAGACTAGCCAAAAACATTCAGTACTTC,CASSSPGRLGRLAKNIQYF,.,TRBJ2-4,TRBV28,.
TGTGCCAGCAGTTCACAGGGCCGGGGCTACACCTTC,CASSSQGRGYTF,.,TRBJ1-2,TRBV28,.
TGTGCCAGCAATATAGGGACGGGCCAGGGGGAGACCCAGTACTTC,CASNIGTGQGETQYF,.,TRBJ2-5,TRBV2,.